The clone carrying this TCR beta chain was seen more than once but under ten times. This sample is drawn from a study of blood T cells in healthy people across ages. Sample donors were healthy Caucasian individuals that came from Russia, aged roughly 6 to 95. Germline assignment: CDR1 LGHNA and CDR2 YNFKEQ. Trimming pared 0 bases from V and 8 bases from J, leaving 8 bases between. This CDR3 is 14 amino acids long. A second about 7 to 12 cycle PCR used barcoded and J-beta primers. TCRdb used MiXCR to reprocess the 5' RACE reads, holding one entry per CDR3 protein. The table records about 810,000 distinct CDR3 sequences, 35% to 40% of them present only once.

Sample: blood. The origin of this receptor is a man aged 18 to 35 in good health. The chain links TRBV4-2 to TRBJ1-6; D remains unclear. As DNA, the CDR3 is TGTGCCAGCAGCCAAGAAGTTAGGGATTCACCCCTCCACTTT. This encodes CASSQEVRDSPLHF.